Following are 8 T cell receptor beta chains from one sample sequenced in a study of blood T cell repertoires in COVID-19. The protocol was immunoSEQ multiplex PCR, while the TCRdb copy is restricted to in-frame clones and leaves out a portion. The repertoire includes about 220,000 clones, about 86% of them detected once, and roughly 3% sits in the top ten. Sequencing input: peripheral blood. These receptors were collected from a woman in her thirties who had recovered from COVID-19.

J is TRBJ1-5 and V is TRBV10-1; TRBD1 matches 7 bases. The V and J ends lost 10 bases and 0 bases, in that order; junction bases with no gene match: 3. The CDR3 loop spans 13 amino acids. Per germline, CDR1 WNHNN and CDR2 SYGVQD (reference sequence). The CDR3 is CAIQGPSNQPQHF. CDR3 DNA: TGCGCCATACAGGGGCCTAGCAATCAGCCCCAGCATTTT.

This clone has more than one count but fewer than ten. The chain uses TRBV19 and TRBJ1-3; D is perhaps TRBD1 (5 bases). Germline CDR1 reads LNHDA; CDR2 reads SQIVND (reference sequence). This CDR3 region has 17 residues. V shed 6 bases and J shed 4 bases, with 22 bases lying between them. Here the CDR3 reads CASSSQPRGGWGNTIYF. CDR3 coding DNA: TGTGCCAGTAGCTCACAACCAAGGGGAGGATGGGGAAACACCATATATTTT. The full variable domain, in which reference TRBV19 and TRBJ1-3 provide the parts outside the CDR3, is DGGITQSPKYLFRKEGQNVTLSCEQNLNHDAMYWYRQDPGQGLRLIYYSQIVNDFQKGDIAEGYSVSREKKESFPLTVTSAQKNPTAFYLCASSSQPRGGWGNTIYFGEGSWLTVV.

J is TRBJ2-1 and V is TRBV7-6; 7 nucleotides align to TRBD2. The V gene end was trimmed by 5 bases and the J gene end by 9 bases; junction bases not matched to a gene: 16. The CDR3 has 16 amino acids. Germline CDR1 SGHVS, CDR2 FNYEAQ. CDR3 protein: CASSRAGGSTTGEQFF. CDR3 sequence (DNA): TGTGCCAGCAGCCGGGCGGGCGGGAGTACCACGGGTGAGCAGTTCTTC.

The V gene is TRBV12-3 or TRBV12-4, the J gene TRBJ1-5, with D hard to call. The V end lost 3 bases, the J end lost 7 bases, and 10 bases lay between the germline ends. The CDR3 extends over 13 amino acids. In nucleotides, the CDR3 is TGTGCCAGCAGTTTGGTGAGTGAACAGCCCCAGCATTTT. This codes for CASSLVSEQPQHF.

The chain carries TRBV6-5 and TRBJ2-1; D gene uncertain. Germline V gene data show CDR1 as MNHEY and CDR2 as SVGAGI. The CDR3 contains 14 residues. With 7 bases removed from V and 0 bases from J, the gap between germline ends came to 10 bases. The CDR3, as DNA: TGTGCCAGCACCCTCCTTAGCTCCTACAATGAGCAGTTCTTC. This sequence encodes CASTLLSSYNEQFF.

The chain carries TRBV10-2 and TRBJ2-3, with D perhaps TRBD2 (5 bases). The length of the CDR3 is 12 residues. V was shortened by 8 bases and J by 1 base, with 7 bases between the two germline ends. Germline V gives CDR1 WSHSY, CDR2 SAAADI. The CDR3 region is CASAGGTDTQYF. CDR3 DNA: TGCGCCAGCGCCGGGGGCACAGATACGCAGTATTTT.

This chain joins TRBV9 and TRBJ2-5; TRBD2 is a possible D gene (5 bases). V lost 2 bases and J lost 2, with 7 bases in between. The CDR3 sequence is 13 residues long. Germline CDR1 reads SGDLS; CDR2 reads YYNGEE. DNA for the CDR3: TGTGCCAGCAGCGTGAGACTACAAGAGACCCAGTACTTC. This translates into CASSVRLQETQYF.

V and J are TRBV7-8 and TRBJ2-2, with 8 bases lining up with TRBD1. Germline V gene data show CDR1 as SGHVS and CDR2 as FQNEAQ. Unmatched junction bases numbered 4, after V lost 5 bases and J lost 5 bases. The CDR3 spans 14 residues. CDR3 sequence reads: CASSPRTGTGELFF. For the CDR3, the DNA is TGTGCCAGCAGCCCCCGGACAGGGACCGGGGAGCTGTTTTTT.